This paragraph covers one T cell receptor beta chain sequence. The sample belongs to a study of blood T cell repertoires in COVID-19. In the study overall: The United States, Italy and Spain provided the acute and convalescent COVID-19 samples. The cDNA or gDNA used as material had been derived from T cells, B-cell-depleted T cells, or PBMCs.

Authors' data handling: Amplified reference gene primers provided the basis for estimating nucleated cell counts. Here immunoSEQ multiplex PCR was the method, and the copy in TCRdb shows in-frame clones only, minus some. That table supplies the V and J calls and clone size; D and trimming were determined from the DNA. The table lists approximately 160,000 clones, almost 85% of them singletons, with 6% to 9% in the top ten. V dropped 6 bases and J dropped 8; count of bases not matched to a gene: 7. This CDR3 has 13 residues. The germline CDR1 and CDR2 sequences are LNHDA and SQIVND (reference sequence).

The sample was peripheral blood. The V and J genes are TRBV19 and TRBJ2-1, with 7 bases matching TRBD1. The source is a man aged 40-50 years who had recovered from COVID-19. CDR3 residues: CASRLTGTHEQFF. The CDR3, as DNA: TGTGCCAGTAGATTGACAGGGACGCATGAGCAGTTCTTC.